This TCR beta chain was captured by sequencing in a study of regulatory T cells in long-lasting Graves disease. The CDR3 covers 15 residues. Germline V lookup: CDR1 DFQATT, CDR2 SNEGSKA (reference sequence). Germline trimming cut 8 bases from V and 3 bases from J; bases unmatched to any gene: 11. Time point given: newly diagnosed GD, antithyroid drugs for less than 3 months. PBMCs were the source of the RNA used for TCR sequencing. Patients hailed from an endocrinology department in Xi'an, China. Relying on iRepertoire HTBI primers and Arm-PCR of CDR3 regions, the team built TCR beta libraries. TCRdb called the multiplex PCR reads again in MiXCR, with one record for every CDR3 protein. This sample yields hundreds of thousands of distinct CDR3 sequences, of which less than 20% are seen a single time; about 11% belongs to the top ten. This same sample was also taken into another study, of T cells in Graves' hyperthyroidism and ophthalmopathy. That paper adds: Clinical symptoms, serum thyroxine, TRAb, thyroid ultrasound and orbital computed tomography informed diagnoses. Ophthalmopathy cases were set apart from stable hyperthyroidism by a 13 V-J model.

The rearrangement uses TRBV20-1 and TRBJ1-5; 9 bases are a match to TRBD1. The receptor was isolated from a woman aged 25 to 39 with Graves disease. Sequencing used peripheral blood mononuclear cells (PBMCs), obtained at new diagnosis, from a patient treated with antithyroid drugs. Written as DNA, the CDR3 is TGCAGTCCCGGGGGGGGGACAGGGTACAATCAGCCCCAGCATTTT. Encoded protein: CSPGGGTGYNQPQHF.